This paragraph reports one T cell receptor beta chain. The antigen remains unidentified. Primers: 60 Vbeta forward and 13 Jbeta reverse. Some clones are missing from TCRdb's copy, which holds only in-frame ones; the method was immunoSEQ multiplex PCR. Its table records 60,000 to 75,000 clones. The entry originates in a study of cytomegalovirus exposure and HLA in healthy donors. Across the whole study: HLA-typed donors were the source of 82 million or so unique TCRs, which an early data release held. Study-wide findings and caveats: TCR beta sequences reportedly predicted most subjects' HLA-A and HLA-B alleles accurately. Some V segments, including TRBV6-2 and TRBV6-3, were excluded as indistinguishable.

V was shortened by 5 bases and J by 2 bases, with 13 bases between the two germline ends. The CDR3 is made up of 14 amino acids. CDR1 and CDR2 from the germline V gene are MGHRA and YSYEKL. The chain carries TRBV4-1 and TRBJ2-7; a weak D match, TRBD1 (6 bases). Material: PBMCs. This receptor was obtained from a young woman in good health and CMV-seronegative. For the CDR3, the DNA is TGCGCCAGCAGCAAGGAGGACAGAGCCTACGAGCAGTACTTC. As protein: CASSKEDRAYEQYF.